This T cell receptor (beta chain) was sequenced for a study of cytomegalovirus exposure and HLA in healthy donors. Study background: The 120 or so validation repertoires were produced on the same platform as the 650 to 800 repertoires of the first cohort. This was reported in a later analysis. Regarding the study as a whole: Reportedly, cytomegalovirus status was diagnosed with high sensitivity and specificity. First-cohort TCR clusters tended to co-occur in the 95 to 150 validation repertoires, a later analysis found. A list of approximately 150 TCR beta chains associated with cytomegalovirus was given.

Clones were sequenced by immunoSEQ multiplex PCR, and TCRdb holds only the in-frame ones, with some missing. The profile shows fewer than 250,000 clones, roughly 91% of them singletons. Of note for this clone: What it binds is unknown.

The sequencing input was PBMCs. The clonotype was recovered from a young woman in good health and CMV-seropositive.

The CDR3 DNA follows: TGTGCCAGCAGTTTCTACGCCGGGACACTCTCAGATACGCAGTATTTT. It translates to CASSFYAGTLSDTQYF. The chain employs TRBV27 and TRBJ2-3, with a tentative D call TRBD1 (6 bases). Germline CDR1 reads MNHEY; CDR2 reads SMNVEV (reference sequence). The CDR3 totals 16 residues. V shed 3 bases and J shed 4 bases, with 17 bases lying between them.